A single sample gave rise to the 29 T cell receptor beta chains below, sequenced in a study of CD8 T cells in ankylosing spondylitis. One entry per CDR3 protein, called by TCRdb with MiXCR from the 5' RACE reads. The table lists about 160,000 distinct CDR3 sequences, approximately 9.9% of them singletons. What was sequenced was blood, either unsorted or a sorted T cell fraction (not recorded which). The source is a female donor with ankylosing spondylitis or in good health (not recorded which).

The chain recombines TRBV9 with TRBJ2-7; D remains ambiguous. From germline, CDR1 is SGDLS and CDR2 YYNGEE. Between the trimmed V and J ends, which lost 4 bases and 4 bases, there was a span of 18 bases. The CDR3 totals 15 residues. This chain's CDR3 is CASSPGRTLMYEQYF. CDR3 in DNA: TGTGCCAGCAGCCCTGGGCGGACCCTCATGTACGAGCAGTACTTC. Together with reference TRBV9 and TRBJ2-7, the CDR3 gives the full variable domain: DSGVTQTPKHLITATGQRVTLRCSPRSGDLSVYWYQQSLDQGLQFLIQYYNGEERAKGNILERFSAQQFPDLHSELNLSSLELGDSALYFCASSPGRTLMYEQYFGPGTRLTVT.

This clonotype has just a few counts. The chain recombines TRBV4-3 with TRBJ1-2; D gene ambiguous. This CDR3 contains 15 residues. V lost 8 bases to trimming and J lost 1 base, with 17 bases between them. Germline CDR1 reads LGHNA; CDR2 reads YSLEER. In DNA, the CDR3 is TGCGCCAGCGCGACCTACGCATCGGTTAACTATGGCTACACCTTC. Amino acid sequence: CASATYASVNYGYTF.

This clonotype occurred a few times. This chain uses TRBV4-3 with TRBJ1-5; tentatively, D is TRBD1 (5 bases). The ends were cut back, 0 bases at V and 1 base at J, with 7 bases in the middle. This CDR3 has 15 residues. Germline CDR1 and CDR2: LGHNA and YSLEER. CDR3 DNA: TGCGCCAGCAGCCAAGATTGGACAAGCAATCAGCCCCAGCATTTT. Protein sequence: CASSQDWTSNQPQHF.

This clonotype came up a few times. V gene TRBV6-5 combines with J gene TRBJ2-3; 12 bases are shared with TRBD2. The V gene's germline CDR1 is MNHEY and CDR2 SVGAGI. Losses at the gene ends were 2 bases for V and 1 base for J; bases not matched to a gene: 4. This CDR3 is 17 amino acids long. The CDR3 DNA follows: TGTGCCAGCAGTTACCTTCGACTAGCGGGAGGCACAGATACGCAGTATTTT. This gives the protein CASSYLRLAGGTDTQYF.

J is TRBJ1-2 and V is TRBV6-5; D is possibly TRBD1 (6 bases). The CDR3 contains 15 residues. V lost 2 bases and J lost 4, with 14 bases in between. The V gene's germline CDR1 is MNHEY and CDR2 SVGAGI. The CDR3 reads CASSYVRGASYGYTF. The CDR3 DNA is TGTGCCAGCAGTTACGTTAGGGGGGCGTCCTATGGCTACACCTTC.

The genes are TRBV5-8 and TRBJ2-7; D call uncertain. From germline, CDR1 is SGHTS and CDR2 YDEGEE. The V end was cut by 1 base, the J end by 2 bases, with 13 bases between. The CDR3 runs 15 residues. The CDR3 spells CASSLNAETTYEQYF. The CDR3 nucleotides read TGTGCCAGCAGCTTGAATGCCGAGACCACCTACGAGCAGTACTTC. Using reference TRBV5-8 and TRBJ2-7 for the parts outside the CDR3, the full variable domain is EAGVTQSPTHLIKTRGQQATLRCSPISGHTSVYWYQQALGLGLQFLLWYDEGEERNRGNFPPRFSGRQFPNYSSELNVNALELEDSALYLCASSLNAETTYEQYFGPGTRLTVT.

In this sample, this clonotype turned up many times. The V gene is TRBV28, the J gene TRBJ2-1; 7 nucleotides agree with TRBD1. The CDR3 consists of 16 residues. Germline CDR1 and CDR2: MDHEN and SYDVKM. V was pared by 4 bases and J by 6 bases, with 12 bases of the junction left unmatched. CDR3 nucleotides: TGTGCCAGCAGTTCACTCCCGACAGGGATCATCAATGAGCAGTTCTTC. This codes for CASSSLPTGIINEQFF.

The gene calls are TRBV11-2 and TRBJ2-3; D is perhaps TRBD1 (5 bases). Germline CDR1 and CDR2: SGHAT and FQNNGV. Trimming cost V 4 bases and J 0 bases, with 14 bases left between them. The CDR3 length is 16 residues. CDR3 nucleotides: TGTGCCAGCAGCTCCGCAGGGCATCCTAGCACAGATACGCAGTATTTT. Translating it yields CASSSAGHPSTDTQYF.

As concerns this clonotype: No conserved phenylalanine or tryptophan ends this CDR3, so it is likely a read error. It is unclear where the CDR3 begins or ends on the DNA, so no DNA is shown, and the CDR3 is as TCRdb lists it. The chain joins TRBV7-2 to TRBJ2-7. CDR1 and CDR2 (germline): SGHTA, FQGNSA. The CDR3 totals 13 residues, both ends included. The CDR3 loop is CASSLVTVGTWDI.

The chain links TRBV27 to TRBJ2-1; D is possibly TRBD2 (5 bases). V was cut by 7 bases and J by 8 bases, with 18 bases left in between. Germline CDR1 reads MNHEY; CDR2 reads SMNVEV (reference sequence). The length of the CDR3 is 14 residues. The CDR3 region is CASTGGALYDEQFF. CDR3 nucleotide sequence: TGTGCCAGCACCGGAGGCGCCCTGTACGATGAGCAGTTCTTC.

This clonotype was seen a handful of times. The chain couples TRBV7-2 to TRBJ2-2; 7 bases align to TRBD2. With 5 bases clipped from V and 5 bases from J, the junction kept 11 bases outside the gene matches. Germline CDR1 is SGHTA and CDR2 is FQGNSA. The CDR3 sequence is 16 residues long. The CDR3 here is CASSVGNAGETGELFF. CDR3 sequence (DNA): TGTGCCAGCAGCGTGGGGAACGCGGGAGAAACCGGGGAGCTGTTTTTT.

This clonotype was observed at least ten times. CDR3 sequence: CAISESQLAGSTDTQYF. The CDR3 DNA sequence: TGTGCCATCAGTGAGTCCCAACTAGCGGGCTCCACAGATACGCAGTATTTT. The rearrangement uses TRBV10-3 and TRBJ2-3; 9 bases match TRBD2. Trimming at V came to 0 bases and at J to 2 bases, leaving 6 bases not matched to a gene. Per germline, CDR1 ENHRY and CDR2 SYGVKD. The length of the CDR3 is 17 residues.

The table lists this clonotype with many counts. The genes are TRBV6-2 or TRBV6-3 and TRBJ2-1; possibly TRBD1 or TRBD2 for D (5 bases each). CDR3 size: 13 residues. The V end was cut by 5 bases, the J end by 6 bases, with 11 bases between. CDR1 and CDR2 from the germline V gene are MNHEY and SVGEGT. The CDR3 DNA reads TGTGCCAGCAGTACTGGGACGCCCAATGAGCAGTTCTTC. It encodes CASSTGTPNEQFF.

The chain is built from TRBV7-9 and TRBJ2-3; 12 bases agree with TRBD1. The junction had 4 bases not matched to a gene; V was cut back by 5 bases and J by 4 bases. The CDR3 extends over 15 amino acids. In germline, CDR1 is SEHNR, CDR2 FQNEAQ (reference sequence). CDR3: CASSHGTGGPDTQYF. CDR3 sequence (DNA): TGTGCCAGCAGCCACGGGACAGGGGGCCCAGATACGCAGTATTTT.

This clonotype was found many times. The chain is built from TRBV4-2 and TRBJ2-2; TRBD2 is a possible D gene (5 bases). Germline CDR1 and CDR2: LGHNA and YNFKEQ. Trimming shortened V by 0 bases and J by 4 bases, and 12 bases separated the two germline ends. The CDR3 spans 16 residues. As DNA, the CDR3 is TGTGCCAGCAGCCAAGAAGTGCGGGTGGGCACCGGGGAGCTGTTTTTT. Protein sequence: CASSQEVRVGTGELFF.

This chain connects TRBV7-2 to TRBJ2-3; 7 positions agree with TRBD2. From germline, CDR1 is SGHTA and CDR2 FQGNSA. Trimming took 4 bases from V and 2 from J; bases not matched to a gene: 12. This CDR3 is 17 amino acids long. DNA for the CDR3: TGTGCCAGCAGCTCCTTCGAGGGAGCGGGGTTCACAGATACGCAGTATTTT. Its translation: CASSSFEGAGFTDTQYF. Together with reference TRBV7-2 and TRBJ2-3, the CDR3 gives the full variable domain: GAGVSQSPSNKVTEKGKDVELRCDPISGHTALYWYRQSLGQGLEFLIYFQGNSAPDKSGLPSDRFSAERTGGSVSTLTIQRTQQEDSAVYLCASSSFEGAGFTDTQYFGPGTRLTVL.

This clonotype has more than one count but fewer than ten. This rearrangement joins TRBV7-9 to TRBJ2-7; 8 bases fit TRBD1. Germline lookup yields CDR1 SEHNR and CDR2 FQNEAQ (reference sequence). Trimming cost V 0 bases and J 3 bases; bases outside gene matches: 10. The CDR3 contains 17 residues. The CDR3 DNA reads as TGTGCCAGCAGCTTAGCGATCCGGGACAGGCTTTTCTACGAGCAGTACTTC. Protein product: CASSLAIRDRLFYEQYF. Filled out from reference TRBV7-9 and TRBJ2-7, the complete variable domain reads DTGVSQNPRHKITKRGQNVTFRCDPISEHNRLYWYRQTLGQGPEFLTYFQNEAQLEKSRLLSDRFSAERPKGSFSTLEIQRTEQGDSAMYLCASSLAIRDRLFYEQYFGPGTRLTVT.

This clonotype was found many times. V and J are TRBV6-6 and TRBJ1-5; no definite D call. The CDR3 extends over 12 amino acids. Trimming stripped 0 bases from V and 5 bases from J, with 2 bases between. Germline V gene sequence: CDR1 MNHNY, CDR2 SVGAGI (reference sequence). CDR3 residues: CASSYSDQPQHF. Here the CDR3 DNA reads TGTGCCAGCAGTTACTCCGATCAGCCCCAGCATTTT.

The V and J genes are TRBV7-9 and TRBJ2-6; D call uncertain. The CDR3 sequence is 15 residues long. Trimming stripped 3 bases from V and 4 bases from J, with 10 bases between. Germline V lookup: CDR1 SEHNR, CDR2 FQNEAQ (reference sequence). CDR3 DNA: TGTGCCAGCAGCTTGATGGGTACAGGGGCCAACGTCCTGACTTTC. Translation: CASSLMGTGANVLTF.

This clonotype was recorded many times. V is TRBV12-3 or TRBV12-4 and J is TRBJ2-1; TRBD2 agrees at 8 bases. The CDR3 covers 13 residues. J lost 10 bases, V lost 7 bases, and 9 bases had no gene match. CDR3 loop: CASTPGGAREQFF. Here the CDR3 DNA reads TGTGCCAGCACCCCGGGAGGGGCTAGGGAGCAGTTCTTC.

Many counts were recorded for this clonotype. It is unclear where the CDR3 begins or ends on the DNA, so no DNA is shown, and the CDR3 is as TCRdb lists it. The CDR3 protein is CASSFGPGTGGLREQYF. The genes are TRBV5-6 and TRBJ2-7; the D segment call TRBD1 is taken from the table without a DNA check. The CDR3 numbers 17 amino acids, ends counted. Per germline, CDR1 SGHDT and CDR2 YYEEEE.

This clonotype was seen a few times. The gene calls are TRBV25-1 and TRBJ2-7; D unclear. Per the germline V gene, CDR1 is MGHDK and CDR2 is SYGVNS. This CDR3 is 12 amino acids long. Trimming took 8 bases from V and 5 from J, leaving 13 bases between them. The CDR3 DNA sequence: TGTGCCAGCGCCCGAACCGAACACGAGCAGTACTTC. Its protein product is CASARTEHEQYF.

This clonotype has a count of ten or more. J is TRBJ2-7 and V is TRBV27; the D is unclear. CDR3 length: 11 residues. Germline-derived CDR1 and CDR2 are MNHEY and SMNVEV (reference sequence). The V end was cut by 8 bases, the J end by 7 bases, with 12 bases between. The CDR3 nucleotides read TGTGCCAGCGGTGTTTGGGCTGAGCAGTACTTC. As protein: CASGVWAEQYF.

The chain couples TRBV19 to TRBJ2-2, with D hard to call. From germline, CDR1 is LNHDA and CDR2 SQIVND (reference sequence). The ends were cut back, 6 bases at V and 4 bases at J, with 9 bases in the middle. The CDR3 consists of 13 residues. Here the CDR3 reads CASSPPSTGELFF. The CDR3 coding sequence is TGTGCCAGTAGCCCCCCCAGCACCGGGGAGCTGTTTTTT.

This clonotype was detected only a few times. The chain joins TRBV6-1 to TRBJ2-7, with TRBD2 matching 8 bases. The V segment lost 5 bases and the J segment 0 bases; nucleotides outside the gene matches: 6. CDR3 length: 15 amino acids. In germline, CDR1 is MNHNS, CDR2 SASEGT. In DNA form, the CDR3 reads TGTGCCAGCAGTCCCTTCGGGAGGGACTCCTACGAGCAGTACTTC. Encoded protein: CASSPFGRDSYEQYF.

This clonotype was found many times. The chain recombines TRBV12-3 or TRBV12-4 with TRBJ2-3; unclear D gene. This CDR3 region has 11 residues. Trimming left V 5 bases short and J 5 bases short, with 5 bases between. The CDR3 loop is CASSPGDTQYF. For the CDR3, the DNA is TGTGCCAGCAGTCCCGGAGATACGCAGTATTTT.

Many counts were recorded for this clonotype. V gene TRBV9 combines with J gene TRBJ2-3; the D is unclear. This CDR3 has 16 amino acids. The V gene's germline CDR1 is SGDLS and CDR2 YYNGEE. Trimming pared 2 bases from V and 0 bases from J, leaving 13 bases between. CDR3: CASSVAQISSTDTQYF. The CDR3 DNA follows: TGTGCCAGCAGCGTCGCACAGATATCTAGCACAGATACGCAGTATTTT.

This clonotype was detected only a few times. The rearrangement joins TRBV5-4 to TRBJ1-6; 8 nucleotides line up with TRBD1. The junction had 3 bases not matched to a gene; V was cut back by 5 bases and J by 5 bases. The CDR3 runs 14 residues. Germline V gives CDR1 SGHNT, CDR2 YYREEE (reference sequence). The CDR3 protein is CASRKTGDNSPLHF. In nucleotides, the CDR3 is TGTGCCAGCAGGAAGACAGGGGATAATTCACCCCTCCACTTT.

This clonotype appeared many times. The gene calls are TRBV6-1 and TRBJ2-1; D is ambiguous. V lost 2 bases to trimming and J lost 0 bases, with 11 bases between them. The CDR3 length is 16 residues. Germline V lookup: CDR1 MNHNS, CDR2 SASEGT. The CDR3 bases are TGTGCCAGCAGTGAACCTAGGAAGAGCTCCTACAATGAGCAGTTCTTC. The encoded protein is CASSEPRKSSYNEQFF.